This entry concerns a single T cell receptor beta chain. The sample comes from a study of T cell changes during pregnancy in multiple sclerosis. Assay: immunoSEQ multiplex PCR; the TCRdb copy retains only in-frame clones and omits some. The table records about 70,000 clones, 80% to 95% of them present only once. The TCR comes from a female donor with multiple sclerosis, enrolled in a pregnancy study. This material consisted of peripheral blood, taken before pregnancy.

CDR3 loop: CARSLGLYRGGSMNTEAFF. CDR3 DNA: TGTGCCAGAAGCTTGGGGCTGTACAGGGGGGGTTCGATGAACACTGAAGCTTTCTTT. J is TRBJ1-1 and V is TRBV5-3; 8 nucleotides align to TRBD1. TRBV5-3 is recorded as an ORF, its role being uncertain. The CDR3 totals 19 residues. J lost 0 bases, V lost 0 bases, and 13 bases had no gene match.